Shown below are 5 T cell receptor beta chains from a single sample sequenced in a study of neurological immune-mediated disorders (dated by TCRdb to about 2019). Library prep was done by 5' RACE. Sequencer: Illumina HiSeq 2500. TCRdb ran its own pipeline on the public reads, namely fastp trimming at Q25 and MiXCR clone calling, and kept in-frame beta chains. A single entry per CDR3 protein holds the most common genes and DNA from its merged rows. This sample gives 20,000 to 30,000 distinct CDR3 sequences in total; over 5% of them show up just once. Jointly, the top ten make up about 4.9% of the sample. The material sequenced was PBMCs. The origin of the receptors is a woman aged 40 to 55 in good health.

This clonotype has a count of ten or more. The chain links TRBV5-1 to TRBJ2-4, with 7 bases matching TRBD1. The J segment lost 8 bases and the V segment lost 0 bases, leaving 8 bases of the junction unmatched. CDR1 SGHRS and CDR2 YFSETQ come from the germline V gene. CDR3 length equals 15 residues. The CDR3 nucleotides are TGCGCCAGCAGCTTGGGTGACAGGGCACGGGACATTCAGTACTTC. Translating gives CASSLGDRARDIQYF.

This clonotype was counted at least ten times. The chain joins TRBV20-1 to TRBJ2-7; 8 bases line up with TRBD2. This CDR3 is built from 12 residues. The J segment lost 3 bases and the V segment lost 7 bases, leaving 5 bases of the junction unmatched. Germline CDR1 and CDR2: DFQATT and SNEGSKA (reference sequence). The CDR3: CSVGGRFYEQYF. The DNA of the CDR3 is TGCAGTGTCGGCGGGAGGTTCTACGAGCAGTACTTC.

V and J are TRBV6-4 and TRBJ2-3; the match to TRBD1 covers 12 bases. Germline CDR1 is MRHNA and CDR2 is SNTAGT. The CDR3 is 15 amino acids. J was trimmed by 11 bases and V by 0 bases; bases with no gene match: 6. The CDR3 sequence: CASSDSGQGAGEQYF. DNA for the CDR3: TGTGCCAGCAGTGACTCGGGACAGGGGGCCGGGGAGCAGTATTTT.

At least ten counts were recorded for this clonotype. The rearrangement links TRBV11-2 to TRBJ2-5, with 10 bases aligning to TRBD2. This CDR3 spans 17 amino acids. The V and J ends lost 0 bases and 4 bases, in that order; junction bases with no gene match: 8. Germline lookup yields CDR1 SGHAT and CDR2 FQNNGV. CDR3 region: CASSLDPLAGVVETQYF. The DNA for the CDR3 is TGTGCCAGCAGCTTAGATCCCCTAGCGGGAGTAGTAGAGACCCAGTACTTC.

In its sample, this clonotype was seen many times. This rearrangement joins TRBV11-2 to TRBJ2-7; TRBD2 matches at 9 bases. Germline-derived CDR1 and CDR2 are SGHAT and FQNNGV. The CDR3 runs to 15 residues. V shed 1 base, J shed 1 base, and the junction held 2 bases outside the gene matches. CDR3 nucleotides: TGTGCCAGCAGCTTAGTACTAGCGGGTTCCTACGAGCAGTACTTC. This encodes CASSLVLAGSYEQYF.